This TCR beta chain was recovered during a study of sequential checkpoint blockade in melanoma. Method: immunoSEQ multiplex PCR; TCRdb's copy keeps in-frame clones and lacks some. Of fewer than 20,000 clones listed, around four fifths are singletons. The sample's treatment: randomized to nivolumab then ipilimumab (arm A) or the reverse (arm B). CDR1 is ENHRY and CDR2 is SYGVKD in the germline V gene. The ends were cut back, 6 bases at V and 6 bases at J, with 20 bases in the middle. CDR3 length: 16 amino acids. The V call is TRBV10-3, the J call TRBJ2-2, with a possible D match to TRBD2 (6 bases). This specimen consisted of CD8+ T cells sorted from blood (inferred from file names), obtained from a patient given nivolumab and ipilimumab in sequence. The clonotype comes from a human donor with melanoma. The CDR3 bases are TGTGCCATCAGGGAAGCGGAGGGCCTAACGGCCGGGGAGCTGTTTTTT. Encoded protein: CAIREAEGLTAGELFF.